This T cell receptor (beta chain) comes out of a study of post-analysis software for immune sequencing data. Study background: As for disease course, relapsing-remitting, secondary progressive and progressive-relapsing multiple sclerosis were all included. Findings of the study overall: Batch-mates among the samples co-clustered strongly by F measure. Controls had significantly higher normalized Chao1 diversity than multiple sclerosis patients. Roughly five TRBV segments appeared more often in patients than in controls, and TRBV5-6, TRBV5-1 and TRBV20-1 were among these.

This CDR3 contains 15 residues. Germline loops: CDR1 SGHTA, CDR2 FQGNSA. As to this clonotype: What it binds is unknown. A read error may be the cause here, since a much bigger clone is one base away.

The TCR beta cDNA libraries contained unique molecular identifiers. Researchers reported some 500,000 cDNA molecules coming from approximately 0.91 to 9.4 million T cells. TCRdb reprocessed the PCR reads with MiXCR, giving one entry per CDR3 protein. The table records about half a million distinct CDR3 sequences, roughly 34% of them present only once. The V call is TRBV7-2, the J call TRBJ2-5; 7 nucleotides line up with TRBD2. The J call may be mistaken, given a closer DNA end match to TRBJ2-1. The sample consisted of blood. The sequence was collected from a girl aged 2-17 years with multiple sclerosis. The CDR3 nucleotides are TGTGCCAGCAGCCCCCTCGGGACTACCCAAGAGACCCAGTTCTTC. Protein: CASSPLGTTQETQFF.